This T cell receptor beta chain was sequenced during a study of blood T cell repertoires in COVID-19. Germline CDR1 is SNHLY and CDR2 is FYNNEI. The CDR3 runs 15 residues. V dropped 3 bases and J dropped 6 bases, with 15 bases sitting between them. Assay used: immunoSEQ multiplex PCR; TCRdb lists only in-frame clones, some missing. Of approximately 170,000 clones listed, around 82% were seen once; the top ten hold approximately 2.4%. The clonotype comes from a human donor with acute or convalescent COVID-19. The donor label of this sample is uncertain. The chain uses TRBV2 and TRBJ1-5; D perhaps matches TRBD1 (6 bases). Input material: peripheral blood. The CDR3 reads CASSDGQWRSQPQHF. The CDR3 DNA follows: TGTGCCAGCAGTGATGGACAGTGGCGAAGTCAGCCCCAGCATTTT.